Listed below are T cell receptor beta chains from one sample, sequenced in a study of CD8+CD57+ T cells in acquired aplastic anemia. TCRdb used MiXCR to reprocess the reads, holding one entry per CDR3 protein. The sample contains about 400,000 distinct CDR3 sequences, about two thirds of which appear only once. Sequenced sample: sorted CD4+, CD8+, or CD8+CD57+ T cells (not recorded which) from PBMCs. The receptors here all came from a human donor in good health, serving as a control. CDR3s include the opening cysteine and the closing phenylalanine or tryptophan. The D gene is left open where the match is weak. Where a row states a size, it is once, few, many or the class of an expanded clone; other rows omit it.

TGTGCCAGCCTCTCGGGTGAGCGCTGTAATTCGCCCCTCCACTTT	CASLSGERCNSPLHF	TRBV10-3	.	.	TRBJ1-6
TGTGCCAGCAGTGAAAGAGTACCAAGGGATTCACCCCTCCACTTT	CASSERVPRDSPLHF	TRBV25-1	.	.	TRBJ1-6
TGCGCCAGCGGAACCGGGGCAGGGGTGGGCGAGCAGTACTTC	CASGTGAGVGEQYF	TRBV5-1	.	.	TRBJ2-7
TGCAGTACGGACGGGAGGGTGAACACTGAAGCTTTCTTT	CSTDGRVNTEAFF	TRBV29-1	.	.	TRBJ1-1
TGTGCCAGCAGTGAAAGTATCCCCTATGGCTACACCTTC	CASSESIPYGYTF	TRBV6-1	.	many	TRBJ1-2
TGTGCCACCTCGGAGGGCCCAGGTACGCAGAACCTTGGCTTC	CATSEGPGTQNLGF	TRBV7-9	.	.	TRBJ2-5
TGTGCCAGCAGGGAGGGACAGGGCGGTGGAAACACCATATATTTT	CASREGQGGGNTIYF	TRBV6-5	TRBD1	many	TRBJ1-3
TGTGCCAGCAGCTTAGATTACGTGGTTGCTGAAGCTTTCTTT	CASSLDYVVAEAFF	TRBV11-2	.	few	TRBJ1-1
TGTGCCAGCAGTGGAGGGGGACAGCCTAACTATGGCTACACCTTC	CASSGGGQPNYGYTF	TRBV2	TRBD1	.	TRBJ1-2
TGCAGTGCTAGCCGTCTAGCGGGGGTCGCCGGGGAGCTGTTTTTT	CSASRLAGVAGELFF	TRBV20-1	TRBD2	many	TRBJ2-2
TGTGCCAGCAACTTAGGGACAGGTTATAATTCACCCCTCCACTTT	CASNLGTGYNSPLHF	TRBV11-2	TRBD1	many	TRBJ1-6
TGTGCCAGCAGCTCGACCCACAGGAGAGGCGAAAAACTGTTTTTT	CASSSTHRRGEKLFF	TRBV7-4	.	.	TRBJ1-4
TGCAGTGCCTCCAGCACGTTCAATGCCGAAGCTTTCTTT	CSASSTFNAEAFF	TRBV20-1	.	once	TRBJ1-1
TGCAGTGCTAGAGAGGTGTCCTACAATGAGCAGTTCTTC	CSAREVSYNEQFF	TRBV20-1	.	many	TRBJ2-1
TGCGCCAGCAGCCGGGGGGCCGCCACGGGTACGCAGTATTTT	CASSRGAATGTQYF	TRBV5-1	.	.	TRBJ2-3
TGTGCCAGCAGCACTCCACAGGGGGCTGAAGCTTTCTTT	CASSTPQGAEAFF	TRBV7-2	TRBD1	.	TRBJ1-1
TGCGCCACCAGCAGTGGGACAGGGGGGATACCCAATTCACCCCTCCACTTT	CATSSGTGGIPNSPLHF	TRBV5-1	TRBD1	.	TRBJ1-6
TGTGCCAGTAGTAATCGGGACAGCCCTAGCTACATCTTC	CASSNRDSPSYIF	TRBV7-9	TRBD1	.	TRBJ1-2
TGTGCCAGCAGCTTAGACTACGACAGGGACGAAGCTTTCTTT	CASSLDYDRDEAFF	TRBV7-9	TRBD1	.	TRBJ1-1
TGTGCCAGCGGAGTCCTAGCGGGGCCGTACGAGCAGTACTTC	CASGVLAGPYEQYF	TRBV7-3	TRBD2	.	TRBJ2-7
TGTGCCAGCAGTTTAGGAGGGGGGGCGAAGGCCGGGGCGCTGTTTTTT	CASSLGGGAKAGALFF	TRBV2	.	.	TRBJ2-2
TGTGCCAGCAGTGCAGTAAGCTCTGGGGCCAACGTCCTGACTTTC	CASSAVSSGANVLTF	TRBV6-4	.	many	TRBJ2-6
TGCAGTGCTAGAGATTTCCTTGGGGAGCGGGGGGGGTACCAAGAGACCCAGTACTTC	CSARDFLGERGGYQETQYF	TRBV20-1	TRBD2	.	TRBJ2-5
TGCGCCAGCAGCTTGGGGTCAGGGGGGACGCAGTATTTT	CASSLGSGGTQYF	TRBV5-1	.	.	TRBJ2-3
TGTGCCAGCAGCTTAGCGGCGGGGGGGGGCACAGAGTCGCTGTATTTT	CASSLAAGGGTESLYF	TRBV7-3	TRBD2	.	TRBJ2-3
TGTGCCAGCAGCTTGGAGGACAGGAGCTACGAGCAGCACTTC	CASSLEDRSYEQHF	TRBV7-9	TRBD1	.	TRBJ2-7
TGCGCCAGCAGCCGGGCAGAGGGTACCGGGGAGCTGTTTTTT	CASSRAEGTGELFF	TRBV4-3	.	many	TRBJ2-2
TGTGCCAGCAGCGGGCAGGGCGGTAGCTCCGGGGAGCTGTTTTTT	CASSGQGGSSGELFF	TRBV12-3/TRBV12-4	.	.	TRBJ2-2
TGTGCCAGCAGCTTCGGGGGGGCCTCAGATACGCAGTATTTT	CASSFGGASDTQYF	TRBV12-3/TRBV12-4	TRBD2	.	TRBJ2-3
TGTGCCAGCAGCGTAGAGGCGCAGTCACCCCTGCCCTTT	CASSVEAQSPLPF	TRBV7-9	.	.	TRBJ1-6
TGTGCCAGCCGCCAAGCGGGTGACGAGCAGTACTTC	CASRQAGDEQYF	TRBV2	.	many	TRBJ2-7
TGTGCCACCAGTGATCCGGGGACAGATACGCAGTATTTT	CATSDPGTDTQYF	TRBV24-1	.	few	TRBJ2-3
TGCAGTGCTAGTACGTGGGCAGACAACTTAGACACTGAAGCCTTCTTT	CSASTWADNLDTEAFF	TRBV20-1	.	.	TRBJ1-1
TGTGCCGCCAGCAGAGGAGGGACAGGGGGCGAGCAGTACTTC	CAASRGGTGGEQYF	TRBV15	TRBD1	.	TRBJ2-7
TGTGCCAGCAGTGAGTTAACCGGGACAGGGGCCTACGAGCAGTACTTC	CASSELTGTGAYEQYF	TRBV25-1	TRBD1	.	TRBJ2-7
TGTGCCATCAGTGAGTCGGGAGGGAGGGATGGCTACACCTTC	CAISESGGRDGYTF	TRBV10-3	.	.	TRBJ1-2
TGCAGTGCTAATAGCGCATCTAGCACAGACGAGCAGTACTTC	CSANSASSTDEQYF	TRBV20-1	.	once	TRBJ2-7